The T cell receptor (beta chain) under discussion was sequenced for a study of metastatic and nonmetastatic thyroid tumors. Study-wide background: The authors compared repertoires across blood and tumor or nodule tissue from malignant and benign thyroid patients.

Per the original methods: CDR3 differences across clinicopathological groups were used to build a distant-metastasis classifier for papillary thyroid cancer. TCRdb re-called the PCR reads via MiXCR. The V and J calls and clone size come from TCRdb's table, not from the authors' own analysis. Among 30,000 or so clones, roughly 29% were seen once, and the ten largest hold 7.8%. Notes on the study in general: Reported TCR beta diversity, measured in blood and tumor, was significantly higher for malignant thyroid tumors than for benign nodules.

Before thyroid surgery, none of the patients had received any treatment. Details on this clone: No antigen is known for it.

Germline assignment: CDR1 SGHTA and CDR2 FQGTGA. The J segment lost 8 bases and the V segment lost 2 bases, leaving 7 bases of the junction unmatched. CDR3 length equals 15 residues. The V and J genes are TRBV7-3 and TRBJ2-1, with TRBD1 matching 9 bases. Sequenced sample: blood. This receptor was taken from a female donor with papillary thyroid cancer or a benign thyroid nodule (not recorded which). Some clones in this sample may be carry-over from other donors' samples. The CDR3 is CASSLSGQGFDEQFF. CDR3 coding DNA: TGTGCCAGCAGCTTATCTGGACAGGGGTTCGATGAGCAGTTCTTC.